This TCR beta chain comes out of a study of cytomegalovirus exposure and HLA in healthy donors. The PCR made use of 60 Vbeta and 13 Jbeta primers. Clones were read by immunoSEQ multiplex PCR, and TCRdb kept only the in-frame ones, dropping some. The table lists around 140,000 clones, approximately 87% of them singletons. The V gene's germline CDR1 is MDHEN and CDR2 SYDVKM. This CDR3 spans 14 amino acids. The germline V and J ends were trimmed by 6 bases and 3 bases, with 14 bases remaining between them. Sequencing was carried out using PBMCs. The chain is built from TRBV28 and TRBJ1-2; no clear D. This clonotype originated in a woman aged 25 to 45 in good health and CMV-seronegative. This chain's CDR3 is CASSRVPRDYGYTF. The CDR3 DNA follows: TGTGCCAGCAGCCGAGTCCCTCGGGACTATGGCTACACCTTC.